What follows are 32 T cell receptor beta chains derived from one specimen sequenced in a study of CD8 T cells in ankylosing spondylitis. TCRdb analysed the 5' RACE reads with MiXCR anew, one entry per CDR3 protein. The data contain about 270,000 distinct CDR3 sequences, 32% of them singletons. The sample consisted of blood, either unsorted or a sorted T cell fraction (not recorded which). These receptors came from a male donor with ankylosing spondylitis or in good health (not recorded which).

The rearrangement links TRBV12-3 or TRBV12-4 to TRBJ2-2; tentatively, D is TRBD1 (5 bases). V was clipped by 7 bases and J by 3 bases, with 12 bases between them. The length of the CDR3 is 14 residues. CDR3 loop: CASNEGAYTGELFF. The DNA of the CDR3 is TGTGCCAGCAACGAAGGGGCTTACACCGGGGAGCTGTTTTTT.

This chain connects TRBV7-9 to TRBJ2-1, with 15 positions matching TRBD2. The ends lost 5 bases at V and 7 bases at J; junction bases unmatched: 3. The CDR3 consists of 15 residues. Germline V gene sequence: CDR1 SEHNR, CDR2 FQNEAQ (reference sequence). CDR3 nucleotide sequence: TGTGCCAGCAGCGCGGGACTAGCGGGGGGTAATGAGCAGTTCTTC. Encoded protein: CASSAGLAGGNEQFF.

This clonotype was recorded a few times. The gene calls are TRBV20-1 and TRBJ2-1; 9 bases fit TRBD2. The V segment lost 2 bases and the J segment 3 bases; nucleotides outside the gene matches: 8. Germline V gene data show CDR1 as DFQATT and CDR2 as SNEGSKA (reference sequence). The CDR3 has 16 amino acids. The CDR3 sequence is CSARHTTSGIYNEQFF. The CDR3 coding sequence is TGCAGTGCTAGACATACGACTAGCGGTATCTACAATGAGCAGTTCTTC.

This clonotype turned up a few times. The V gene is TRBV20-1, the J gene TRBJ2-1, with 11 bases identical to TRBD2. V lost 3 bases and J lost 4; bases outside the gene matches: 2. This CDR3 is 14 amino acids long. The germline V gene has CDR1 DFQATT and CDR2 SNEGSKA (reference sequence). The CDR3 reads CSASRLAGYNEQFF. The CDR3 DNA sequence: TGCAGTGCTAGCAGACTAGCGGGGTACAATGAGCAGTTCTTC.

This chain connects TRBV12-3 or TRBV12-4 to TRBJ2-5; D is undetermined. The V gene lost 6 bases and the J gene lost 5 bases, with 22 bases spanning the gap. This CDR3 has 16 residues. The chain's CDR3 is CASSPPLVGSDETQYF. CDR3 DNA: TGTGCCAGCAGCCCGCCCCTTGTGGGTTCTGATGAGACCCAGTACTTC.

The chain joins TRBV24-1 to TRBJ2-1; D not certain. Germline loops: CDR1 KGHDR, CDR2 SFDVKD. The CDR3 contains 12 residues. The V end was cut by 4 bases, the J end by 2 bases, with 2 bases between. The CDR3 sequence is CATSDPYNEQFF. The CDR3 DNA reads TGTGCCACCAGTGACCCCTACAATGAGCAGTTCTTC.

The CDR3 nucleotides read TGTGCCAGCAGTTTTTTTTCTCGGCGTCAGGCGAGAGTGCCCCAGCATTTT. Protein product: CASSFFSRRQARVPQHF. The rearrangement joins TRBV12-3 or TRBV12-4 to TRBJ1-5; D gene uncertain. The CDR3 has 17 residues. V lost 3 bases and J lost 9, with 24 bases in between.

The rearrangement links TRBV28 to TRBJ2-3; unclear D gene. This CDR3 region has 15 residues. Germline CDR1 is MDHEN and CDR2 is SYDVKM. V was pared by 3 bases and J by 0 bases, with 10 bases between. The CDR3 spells CASSLGLVSTDTQYF. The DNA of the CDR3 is TGTGCCAGCAGTTTGGGGTTGGTTAGCACAGATACGCAGTATTTT. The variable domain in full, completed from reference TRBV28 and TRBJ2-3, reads DVKVTQSSRYLVKRTGEKVFLECVQDMDHENMFWYRQDPGLGLRLIYFSYDVKMKEKGDIPEGYSVSREKKERFSLILESASTNQTSMYLCASSLGLVSTDTQYFGPGTRLTVL.

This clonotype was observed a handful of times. DNA of the CDR3: TGTGCCATCAGTGACAGGGTCACAGATACGCAGTATTTT. As protein: CAISDRVTDTQYF. This rearrangement joins TRBV10-3 to TRBJ2-3, with D tentatively TRBD1 (5 bases). There are 13 residues in the CDR3. Trimming removed 3 bases from V and 2 bases from J, with 6 bases in between. CDR1 is ENHRY, CDR2 SYGVKD, per germline.

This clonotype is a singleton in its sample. CDR3 DNA sequence: TGTGCCAGCAGCCCCCCTATGGGCGAGACAGATACGCAGTATTTT. As protein: CASSPPMGETDTQYF. This chain connects TRBV12-3 or TRBV12-4 to TRBJ2-3; D gene ambiguous. The germline V and J ends were trimmed by 6 bases and 3 bases, with 16 bases remaining between them. The CDR3 covers 15 residues.

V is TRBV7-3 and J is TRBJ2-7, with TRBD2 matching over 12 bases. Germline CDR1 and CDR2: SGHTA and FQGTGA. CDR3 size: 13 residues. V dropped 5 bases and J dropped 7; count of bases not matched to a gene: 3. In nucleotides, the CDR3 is TGTGCCAGCAGCATGACTAGCGGGGGAGAGCAGTACTTC. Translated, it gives CASSMTSGGEQYF.

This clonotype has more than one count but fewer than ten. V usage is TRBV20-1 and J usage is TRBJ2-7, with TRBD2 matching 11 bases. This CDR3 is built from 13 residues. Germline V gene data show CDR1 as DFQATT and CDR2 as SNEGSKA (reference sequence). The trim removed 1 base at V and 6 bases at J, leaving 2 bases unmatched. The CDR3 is CSARASGGFEQYF. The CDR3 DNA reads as TGCAGTGCTAGAGCTAGCGGGGGGTTCGAGCAGTACTTC.

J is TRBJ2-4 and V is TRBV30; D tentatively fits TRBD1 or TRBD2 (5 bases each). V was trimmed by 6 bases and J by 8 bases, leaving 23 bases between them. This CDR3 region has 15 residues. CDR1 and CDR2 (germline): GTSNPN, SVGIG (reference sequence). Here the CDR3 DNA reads TGTGCCTGCCCGGCCCGGGGCGGACGCAAGGACATTCAGTACTTC. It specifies CACPARGGRKDIQYF. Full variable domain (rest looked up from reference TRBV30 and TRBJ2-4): SQTIHQWPATLVQPVGSPLSLECTVEGTSNPNLYWYRQAAGRGLQLLFYSVGIGQISSEVPQNLSASRPQDRQFILSSKKLLLSDSGFYLCACPARGGRKDIQYFGAGTRLSVL.

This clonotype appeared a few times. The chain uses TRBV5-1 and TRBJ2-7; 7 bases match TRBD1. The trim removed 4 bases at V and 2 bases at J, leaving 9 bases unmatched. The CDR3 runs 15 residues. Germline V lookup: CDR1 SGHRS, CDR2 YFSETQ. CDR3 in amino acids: CASSRLTGAPYEQYF. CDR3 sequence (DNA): TGCGCCAGCAGCCGTCTCACAGGGGCGCCCTACGAGCAGTACTTC.

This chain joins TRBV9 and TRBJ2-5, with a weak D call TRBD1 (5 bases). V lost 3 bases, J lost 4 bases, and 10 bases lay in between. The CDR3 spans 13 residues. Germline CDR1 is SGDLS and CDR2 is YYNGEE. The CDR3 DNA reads TGTGCCAGCAGCGGGGGCAGTGGAGAGACCCAGTACTTC. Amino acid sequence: CASSGGSGETQYF. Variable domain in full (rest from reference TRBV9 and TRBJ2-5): DSGVTQTPKHLITATGQRVTLRCSPRSGDLSVYWYQQSLDQGLQFLIQYYNGEERAKGNILERFSAQQFPDLHSELNLSSLELGDSALYFCASSGGSGETQYFGPGTRLLVL.

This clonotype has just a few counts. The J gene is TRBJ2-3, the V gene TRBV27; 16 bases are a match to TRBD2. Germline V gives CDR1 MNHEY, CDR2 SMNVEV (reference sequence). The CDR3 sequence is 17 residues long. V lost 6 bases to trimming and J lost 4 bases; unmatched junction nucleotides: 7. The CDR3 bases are TGTGCCAGCAGCCCGGGACTAGCGGGGGGGCCCTCAGATACGCAGTATTTT. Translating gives CASSPGLAGGPSDTQYF.

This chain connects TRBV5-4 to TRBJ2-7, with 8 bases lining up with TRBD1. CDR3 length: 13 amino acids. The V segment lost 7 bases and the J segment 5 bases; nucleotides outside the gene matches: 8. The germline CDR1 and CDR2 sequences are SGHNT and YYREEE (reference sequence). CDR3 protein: CASVSDRAHEQYF. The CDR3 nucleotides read TGTGCCAGCGTCTCGGACAGGGCCCACGAGCAGTACTTC. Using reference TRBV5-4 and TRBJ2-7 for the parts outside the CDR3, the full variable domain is ETGVTQSPTHLIKTRGQQVTLRCSSQSGHNTVSWYQQALGQGPQFIFQYYREEENGRGNFPPRFSGLQFPNYSSELNVNALELDDSALYLCASVSDRAHEQYFGPGTRLTVT.

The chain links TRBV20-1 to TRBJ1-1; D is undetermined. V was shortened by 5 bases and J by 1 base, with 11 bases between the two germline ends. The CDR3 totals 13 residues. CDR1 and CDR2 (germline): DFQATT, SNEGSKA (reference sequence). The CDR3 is CSAGLWENTEAFF. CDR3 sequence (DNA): TGCAGTGCTGGGCTCTGGGAGAACACTGAAGCTTTCTTT.

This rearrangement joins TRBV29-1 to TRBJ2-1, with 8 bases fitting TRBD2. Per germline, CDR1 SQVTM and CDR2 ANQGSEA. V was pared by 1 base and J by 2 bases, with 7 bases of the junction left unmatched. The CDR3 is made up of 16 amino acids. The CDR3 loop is CSVEAGGPWAYNEQFF. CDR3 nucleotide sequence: TGCAGCGTTGAAGCGGGGGGGCCGTGGGCCTACAATGAGCAGTTCTTC.

CDR3 sequence: CASKGQGAGELFF. The CDR3 bases are TGCGCCAGTAAGGGACAGGGTGCCGGGGAGCTGTTTTTT. This rearrangement joins TRBV10-2 to TRBJ2-2; 9 positions agree with TRBD1. Germline V lookup: CDR1 WSHSY, CDR2 SAAADI. Losses at the gene ends were 9 bases for V and 6 bases for J; bases not matched to a gene: 5. The CDR3 has 13 residues.

The CDR3 loop is CASLGVGGSYNEQFF. Written as DNA, the CDR3 is TGTGCCAGCCTGGGGGTGGGGGGCTCCTACAATGAGCAGTTCTTC. V usage is TRBV7-2 and J usage is TRBJ2-1, with a weak D call TRBD2 (6 bases). Germline CDR1 reads SGHTA; CDR2 reads FQGNSA. V dropped 8 bases and J dropped 0 bases, with 14 bases sitting between them. CDR3 length: 15 residues.

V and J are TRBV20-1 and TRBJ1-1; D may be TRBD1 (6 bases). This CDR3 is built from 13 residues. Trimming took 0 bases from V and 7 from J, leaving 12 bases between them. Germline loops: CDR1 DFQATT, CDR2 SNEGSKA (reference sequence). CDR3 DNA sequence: TGCAGTGCTAGAGAGCGAGGGGGGAATGAAGCTTTCTTT. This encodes CSARERGGNEAFF.

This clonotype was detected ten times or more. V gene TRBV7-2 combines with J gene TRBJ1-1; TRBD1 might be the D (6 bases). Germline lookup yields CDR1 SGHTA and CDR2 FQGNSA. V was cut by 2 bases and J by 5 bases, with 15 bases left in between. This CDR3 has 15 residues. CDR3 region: CASSLNRDIATEAFF. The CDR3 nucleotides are TGTGCCAGCAGCTTAAACAGGGACATCGCGACTGAAGCTTTCTTT.

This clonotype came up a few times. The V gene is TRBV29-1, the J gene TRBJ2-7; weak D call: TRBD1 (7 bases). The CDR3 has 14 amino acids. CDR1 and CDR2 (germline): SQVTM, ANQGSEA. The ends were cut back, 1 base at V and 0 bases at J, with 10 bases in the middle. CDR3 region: CSVEGQGLSYEQYF. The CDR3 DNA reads TGCAGCGTTGAAGGACAGGGACTCTCCTACGAGCAGTACTTC.

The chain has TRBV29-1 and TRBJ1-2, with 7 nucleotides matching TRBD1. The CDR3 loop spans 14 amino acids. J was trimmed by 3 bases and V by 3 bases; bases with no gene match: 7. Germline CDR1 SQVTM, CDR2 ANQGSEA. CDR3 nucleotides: TGCAGCGTTGACAGGGGGGAGGAATACTATGGCTACACCTTC. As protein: CSVDRGEEYYGYTF.

The CDR3 sequence: CASSWQSSTDTQYF. The CDR3 DNA follows: TGTGCCAGCAGTTGGCAGAGTAGCACAGATACGCAGTATTTT. The V and J genes are TRBV6-5 and TRBJ2-3; the D is unclear. V lost 4 bases and J 0 bases, leaving 8 bases between the germline ends. The germline CDR1 and CDR2 sequences are MNHEY and SVGAGI. This CDR3 spans 14 amino acids.

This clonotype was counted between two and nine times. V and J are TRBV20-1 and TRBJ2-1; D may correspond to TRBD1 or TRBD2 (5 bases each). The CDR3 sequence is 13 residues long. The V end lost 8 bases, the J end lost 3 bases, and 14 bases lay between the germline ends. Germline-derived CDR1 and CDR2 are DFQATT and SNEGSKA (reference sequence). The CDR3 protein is CSTVGTRYNEQFF. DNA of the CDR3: TGCAGTACGGTGGGGACCCGCTACAATGAGCAGTTCTTC.

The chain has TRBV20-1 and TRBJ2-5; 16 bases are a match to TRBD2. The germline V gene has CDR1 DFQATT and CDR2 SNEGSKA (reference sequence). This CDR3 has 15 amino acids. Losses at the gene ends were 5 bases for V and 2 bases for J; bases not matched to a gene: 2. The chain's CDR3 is CSAPGLAGGQETQYF. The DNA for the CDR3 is TGCAGTGCTCCGGGACTAGCGGGGGGGCAAGAGACCCAGTACTTC.

CDR3 in DNA: TGCAGCGTTGAAGACGTAGGGGACAGTCTCTCCTACAATGAGCAGTTCTTC. It translates to CSVEDVGDSLSYNEQFF. V gene TRBV29-1 combines with J gene TRBJ2-1; 7 positions agree with TRBD1. Germline lookup yields CDR1 SQVTM and CDR2 ANQGSEA. CDR3 size: 17 residues. V lost 0 bases to trimming and J lost 0 bases; unmatched junction nucleotides: 8.

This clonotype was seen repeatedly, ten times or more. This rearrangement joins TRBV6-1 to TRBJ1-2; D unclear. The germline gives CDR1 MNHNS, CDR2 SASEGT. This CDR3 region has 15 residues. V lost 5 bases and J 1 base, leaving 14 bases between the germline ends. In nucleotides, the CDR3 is TGTGCCAGCAGTCTAAGTACCCCCTTTAACTATGGCTACACCTTC. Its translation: CASSLSTPFNYGYTF.

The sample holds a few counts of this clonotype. The CDR3 DNA reads as TGCAGTGCCACCAATTCCTCACTAGCGGGGAATGGGGATACGCAGTATTTT. Its translation: CSATNSSLAGNGDTQYF. The genes are TRBV20-1 and TRBJ2-3; 10 bases fit TRBD2. CDR1 DFQATT and CDR2 SNEGSKA come from the germline V gene (reference sequence). J was trimmed by 6 bases and V by 6 bases; bases with no gene match: 18. The CDR3 has 17 amino acids.

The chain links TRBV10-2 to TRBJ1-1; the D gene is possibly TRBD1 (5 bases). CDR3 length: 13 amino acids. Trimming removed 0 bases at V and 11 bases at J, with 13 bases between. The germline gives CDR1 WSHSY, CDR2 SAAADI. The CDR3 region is CASSESVGVDAFF. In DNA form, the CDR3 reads TGCGCCAGCAGTGAGTCTGTGGGGGTCGACGCTTTCTTT.